What follows are 25 T cell receptor beta chains derived from one specimen sequenced in a study of beta chain features in type 1 diabetes. Isolated RNA was reverse transcribed in full, so expressed TCRB transcripts were sequenced. Repertoires were generated with immunoSEQ multiplex PCR, while TCRdb's copy carries only in-frame clones and drops some. The sample holds 970,000 or so clones, 17% seen once. The sequenced sample consisted of naive CD4+ T cells from blood. These receptors came from a woman aged 18-29 years in good health.

This sequence joins TRBV6-6 and TRBJ1-1; maybe TRBD1 (6 bases). The CDR3 totals 14 residues. The germline gives CDR1 MNHNY, CDR2 SVGAGI (reference sequence). V was pared by 6 bases and J by 6 bases, with 17 bases between. CDR3 nucleotides: TGTGCCAGCAGCACTCAACAGGGCCGCGCTGAAGCTTTCTTT. This codes for CASSTQQGRAEAFF.

The chain is built from TRBV5-8 and TRBJ2-3, with D perhaps TRBD2 (6 bases). The CDR3 consists of 15 residues. V was trimmed by 5 bases and J by 6 bases, leaving 19 bases between them. Germline V gene lookup returns CDR1 SGHTS and CDR2 YDEGEE. CDR3: CASRRREGKLDTQYF. The CDR3, as DNA: TGTGCCAGCAGAAGGAGGGAAGGGAAGCTGGATACGCAGTATTTT.

The chain carries TRBV7-9 and TRBJ2-1, with TRBD1 matching 10 bases. With V trimmed by 7 bases and J by 8 bases, 11 bases remained unmatched. The CDR3 is 15 amino acids. Germline V gene lookup returns CDR1 SEHNR and CDR2 FQNEAQ (reference sequence). The CDR3 is CASNTAGQGFDEQFF. The DNA of the CDR3 is TGTGCCAGCAATACAGCGGGACAGGGGTTCGATGAGCAGTTCTTC.

V usage is TRBV5-1 and J usage is TRBJ2-3, with D perhaps given as TRBD1 or TRBD2 (5 bases each). The CDR3 totals 16 residues. Germline CDR1 is SGHRS and CDR2 is YFSETQ. V was trimmed by 4 bases and J by 0 bases, leaving 15 bases between them. CDR3 DNA sequence: TGCGCCAGCAGCCCCGGGACCCTACTTAGCACAGATACGCAGTATTTT. Its protein product is CASSPGTLLSTDTQYF.

The V and J genes are TRBV5-4 and TRBJ2-7, with 10 bases matching TRBD2. This CDR3 contains 17 residues. Germline CDR1 is SGHNT and CDR2 is YYREEE (reference sequence). The V and J ends lost 4 bases and 5 bases, in that order; junction bases with no gene match: 15. The CDR3 region has the DNA TGTGCCAGCAGCCATGCCCGGACTAGCGGTGCCAGGGACGAGCAGTACTTC. It specifies CASSHARTSGARDEQYF.

This clone came up a few times. The chain links TRBV27 to TRBJ1-5; D ambiguous. The CDR3 runs to 16 residues. Germline CDR1 MNHEY, CDR2 SMNVEV (reference sequence). Deletions cut 6 bases from V and 2 bases from J, with 17 bases between. The CDR3 region has the DNA TGTGCCAGCAGGTCCCGGAGCCGGGGTGGCAATCAGCCCCAGCATTTT. Its translation: CASRSRSRGGNQPQHF.

This clone has only a few counts. The chain has TRBV18 and TRBJ2-1, with 10 positions matching TRBD2. This CDR3 contains 15 residues. Unmatched junction bases numbered 9, after V lost 4 bases and J lost 9 bases. The germline CDR1 and CDR2 sequences are KGHSH and LQKENI. Here the CDR3 DNA reads TGTGCCAGCTCACTTCTAGCGGGAGACGTCGGTGAGCAGTTCTTC. Amino acid sequence: CASSLLAGDVGEQFF.

Only a few counts were recorded for this clone. The genes are TRBV7-2 and TRBJ1-4; no clear D gene. CDR3 length: 15 amino acids. Germline V lookup: CDR1 SGHTA, CDR2 FQGNSA. Trimming pared 2 bases from V and 7 bases from J, leaving 14 bases between. The CDR3 sequence is CASSLSPGTGEKLFF. The CDR3 DNA follows: TGTGCCAGCAGCTTAAGCCCGGGTACCGGTGAAAAACTGTTTTTT.

This chain uses TRBV7-8 with TRBJ2-3; D unresolved. The germline CDR1 and CDR2 sequences are SGHVS and FQNEAQ. With 3 bases removed from V and 1 base from J, the gap between germline ends came to 14 bases. The CDR3 sequence is 16 residues long. For the CDR3, the DNA is TGTGCCAGCAGCTTGATGAGGCGGCAGGGCACAGATACGCAGTATTTT. Translated: CASSLMRRQGTDTQYF.

Notes on this clone: The same CDR3 also results from other DNA sequences found in this sample. This chain joins TRBV4-3 and TRBJ2-2; D could derive from TRBD1 or TRBD2 (6 bases each). Per germline, CDR1 LGHNA and CDR2 YSLEER. V was clipped by 0 bases and J by 5 bases, with 13 bases between them. The CDR3 has 16 amino acids. CDR3 amino acids: CASSQEVGGRTGELFF. CDR3 DNA: TGCGCCAGCAGCCAAGAAGTCGGGGGCCGGACCGGGGAGCTGTTTTTT.

This clone was counted a few times. The chain is built from TRBV11-1 and TRBJ2-1; 14 bases line up with TRBD2. The CDR3 is made up of 15 amino acids. Germline CDR1 SGHAT, CDR2 FQDESV (reference sequence). After removal of 3 bases from V and 8 bases from J, the junction contained 3 bases not matched to a gene. The CDR3 protein is CASSLGLAGVYEQFF. In DNA form, the CDR3 reads TGTGCCAGCAGCTTGGGACTAGCGGGAGTCTATGAGCAGTTCTTC.

The chain is built from TRBV7-2 and TRBJ2-3; the D is unclear. The CDR3 is 12 residues long. V lost 4 bases to trimming and J lost 8 bases, with 10 bases between them. Germline lookup yields CDR1 SGHTA and CDR2 FQGNSA. CDR3 amino acids: CASSYARSTQYF. DNA for the CDR3: TGTGCCAGCAGCTACGCTAGGAGTACGCAGTATTTT.

The DNA of the CDR3 is TGTGCCAGCAGCTTGAATGGGACCCCGCTACATGAAAAACTGTTTTTT. It yields the protein CASSLNGTPLHEKLFF. The chain joins TRBV7-9 to TRBJ1-4; D perhaps matches TRBD1 (5 bases). Trimming took off 3 bases at V and 6 bases at J, with 17 bases between the two ends. This CDR3 is built from 16 residues. Germline V gene lookup returns CDR1 SEHNR and CDR2 FQNEAQ (reference sequence). The full variable domain, in which reference TRBV7-9 and TRBJ1-4 provide the parts outside the CDR3, is DTGVSQNPRHKITKRGQNVTFRCDPISEHNRLYWYRQTLGQGPEFLTYFQNEAQLEKSRLLSDRFSAERPKGSFSTLEIQRTEQGDSAMYLCASSLNGTPLHEKLFFGSGTQLSVL.

The chain links TRBV4-3 to TRBJ1-4; 11 bases are shared with TRBD1. The CDR3 length is 16 residues. CDR1 is LGHNA and CDR2 is YSLEER in the germline V gene. V lost 2 bases and J lost 7; bases outside the gene matches: 6. The CDR3 loop reads CASSQKGQGAGEKLFF. CDR3 nucleotide sequence: TGCGCCAGCAGCCAAAAAGGACAGGGGGCTGGTGAAAAACTGTTTTTT.

This clone was counted only a few times. The chain employs TRBV7-2 and TRBJ2-1; possibly TRBD2 for D (5 bases). V was clipped by 4 bases and J by 6 bases, with 13 bases between them. Germline lookup yields CDR1 SGHTA and CDR2 FQGNSA. The CDR3 totals 14 residues. CDR3 sequence: CASSYIRGFNEQFF. CDR3 DNA sequence: TGTGCCAGCAGCTACATCCGGGGATTCAATGAGCAGTTCTTC.

This clone was seen more than once but under ten times. This chain's CDR3 is CASSEERDPWNEQFF. The CDR3, as DNA: TGTGCCAGCAGTGAAGAAAGGGATCCGTGGAATGAGCAGTTCTTC. The V gene is TRBV2, the J gene TRBJ2-1; D unclear. V dropped 1 base and J dropped 7 bases, with 14 bases sitting between them. CDR3 length equals 15 residues. Germline CDR1 SNHLY, CDR2 FYNNEI. Filled out from reference TRBV2 and TRBJ2-1, the complete variable domain reads EPEVTQTPSHQVTQMGQEVILRCVPISNHLYFYWYRQILGQKVEFLVSFYNNEISEKSEIFDDQFSVERPDGSNFTLKIRSTKLEDSAMYFCASSEERDPWNEQFFGPGTRLTVL.

This clone came up a few times. J is TRBJ2-1 and V is TRBV7-3; TRBD2 agrees at 10 bases. CDR1 and CDR2 (germline): SGHTA, FQGTGA. The CDR3 sequence is 15 residues long. Germline trimming cut 4 bases from V and 7 bases from J; bases unmatched to any gene: 7. This CDR3 reads CASSSLAGVWNEQFF. The CDR3 region has the DNA TGTGCCAGCAGCTCGCTAGCGGGAGTGTGGAATGAGCAGTTCTTC. The variable domain in full, completed from reference TRBV7-3 and TRBJ2-1, reads GAGVSQTPSNKVTEKGKYVELRCDPISGHTALYWYRQSLGQGPEFLIYFQGTGAADDSGLPNDRFFAVRPEGSVSTLKIQRTERGDSAVYLCASSSLAGVWNEQFFGPGTRLTVL.

J is TRBJ2-1 and V is TRBV4-1, with 9 bases fitting TRBD1. V lost 3 bases and J lost 5; bases outside the gene matches: 5. This CDR3 comprises 15 residues. The V gene's germline CDR1 is MGHRA and CDR2 YSYEKL. CDR3 protein: CASSHPGQGHNEQFF. The CDR3 DNA reads TGCGCCAGCAGCCACCCGGGACAGGGTCACAATGAGCAGTTCTTC.

This chain links TRBV25-1 with TRBJ1-4, with D possibly matching TRBD1 (6 bases). V was shortened by 8 bases and J by 3 bases, with 7 bases between the two germline ends. This CDR3 region has 12 residues. Germline loops: CDR1 MGHDK, CDR2 SYGVNS. Written as DNA, the CDR3 is TGTGCCAGCCGGACAGCTAATGAAAAACTGTTTTTT. It translates to CASRTANEKLFF.

This chain links TRBV27 with TRBJ2-7, with a possible D match to TRBD1 (6 bases). V gave up 5 bases and J gave up 2 bases, with 19 bases separating them. Germline values: CDR1 MNHEY, CDR2 SMNVEV (reference sequence). This CDR3 has 16 residues. The CDR3 loop is CASSPIGLTGPYEQYF. DNA of the CDR3: TGTGCCAGCAGTCCGATTGGACTGACAGGACCCTACGAGCAGTACTTC.

The CDR3 DNA reads TGTGCCACAAGGACTAGCGGCCTGTCCTACGAGCAGTACTTC. Its protein is CATRTSGLSYEQYF. V and J are TRBV27 and TRBJ2-7, with 10 positions matching TRBD2. This CDR3 is built from 14 residues. CDR1 and CDR2 (germline): MNHEY, SMNVEV (reference sequence). Unmatched junction bases numbered 7, after V lost 10 bases and J lost 1 base.

The chain is built from TRBV15 and TRBJ1-4; D ambiguous. This CDR3 has 17 amino acids. From germline, CDR1 is LNHNV and CDR2 YYDKDF (reference sequence). The germline V and J ends were trimmed by 5 bases and 0 bases, with 16 bases remaining between them. The CDR3 DNA sequence: TGTGCCACCAGCCGCCGTGGGATACTTGCAACTAATGAAAAACTGTTTTTT. Its translation is CATSRRGILATNEKLFF.

The gene calls are TRBV7-2 and TRBJ1-1, with 9 positions matching TRBD1. J was trimmed by 4 bases and V by 6 bases; bases with no gene match: 6. Germline V lookup: CDR1 SGHTA, CDR2 FQGNSA. The CDR3 extends over 14 amino acids. CDR3 amino acids: CASSLDRGRTEAFF. CDR3 DNA sequence: TGTGCCAGCAGTCTGGACAGGGGCCGCACTGAAGCTTTCTTT. Combining the CDR3 with reference TRBV7-2 and TRBJ1-1 gives the whole variable domain GAGVSQSPSNKVTEKGKDVELRCDPISGHTALYWYRQSLGQGLEFLIYFQGNSAPDKSGLPSDRFSAERTGGSVSTLTIQRTQQEDSAVYLCASSLDRGRTEAFFGQGTRLTVV.

This clone was seen only a few times. Additional DNA sequences in this sample encode the identical CDR3. The J gene is TRBJ2-5, the V gene TRBV9; 11 nucleotides line up with TRBD2. Trimming took 2 bases from V and 4 from J; bases not matched to a gene: 7. CDR3 length: 16 amino acids. CDR1 is SGDLS and CDR2 is YYNGEE in the germline V gene. The CDR3 region is CASSVGTSGRGETQYF. The CDR3 DNA reads TGTGCCAGCAGCGTCGGGACTAGCGGAAGGGGAGAGACCCAGTACTTC.

This chain connects TRBV27 to TRBJ2-7; 9 positions agree with TRBD1. This CDR3 is built from 14 residues. CDR1 and CDR2 (germline): MNHEY, SMNVEV (reference sequence). Trimming cost V 5 bases and J 3 bases; bases outside gene matches: 5. CDR3 in amino acids: CASSPATGGYEQYF. In DNA, the CDR3 is TGTGCCAGCAGTCCCGCGACAGGGGGCTACGAGCAGTACTTC.